The 9 T cell receptor beta chains given below trace back to one sample, sequenced in a study of radiotherapy plus CTLA-4 blockade in lung cancer (dated by TCRdb to the late 2010s). Libraries were made using the immunoSEQ multiplex PCR assay. Entries here come from immuneACCESS through TCRdb and include only in-frame sequences with V and J called. Some clones fail to appear in such tables; in the studies checked, an unresolved V gene covers under half of the shortfall, and the cause of the remainder is unknown. Present in this sample are about 36,000 clones, 72% of which were seen just once. Roughly 10% of the sample rests with the top ten. Sequenced here: peripheral blood, sampled from a patient treated with radiotherapy plus ipilimumab. All receptors derive from a human donor with non-small cell lung cancer who had stable disease on radiotherapy plus ipilimumab.

This sequence joins TRBV7-2 and TRBJ1-1; 8 bases align to TRBD1. This CDR3 has 17 residues. V shed 2 bases, J shed 4 bases, and the junction held 12 bases outside the gene matches. Germline V gives CDR1 SGHTA, CDR2 FQGNSA. CDR3 amino acids: CASSLFAQGAIGTEAFF. The CDR3, as DNA: TGTGCCAGCAGCTTATTCGCTCAGGGGGCTATTGGCACTGAAGCTTTCTTT.

The rearrangement uses TRBV27 and TRBJ2-2; D is unresolved. This CDR3 spans 13 amino acids. Germline CDR1 MNHEY, CDR2 SMNVEV (reference sequence). V lost 5 bases to trimming and J lost 0 bases, with 4 bases between them. The CDR3 DNA is TGTGCCAGCAGTCCCGCGAACACCGGGGAGCTGTTTTTT. Its translation is CASSPANTGELFF.

There are a few counts of this clone. This chain connects TRBV4-1 to TRBJ1-4, with TRBD1 matching over 9 bases. This CDR3 is built from 15 residues. The V and J ends lost 3 bases and 5 bases, in that order; junction bases with no gene match: 4. The germline V gene encodes CDR1 MGHRA and CDR2 YSYEKL. The CDR3 DNA is TGCGCCAGCAGCCAGACGGACAGGGGAAATGAAAAACTGTTTTTT. It encodes CASSQTDRGNEKLFF.

V gene TRBV9 combines with J gene TRBJ1-2, with 10 bases matching TRBD1. Trimming removed 3 bases from V and 8 bases from J; junction bases left unmatched: 7. CDR1 is SGDLS, CDR2 YYNGEE, per germline. The CDR3 sequence is 14 residues long. The CDR3 spells CASSAGQGVGGYTF. The CDR3 DNA sequence: TGTGCCAGCAGCGCTGGACAGGGGGTAGGCGGCTACACCTTC.

Only a few counts were recorded for this clone. The genes are TRBV10-2 and TRBJ2-7; 7 nucleotides line up with TRBD2. V shed 7 bases, J shed 3 bases, and the junction held 6 bases outside the gene matches. The CDR3 consists of 13 residues. Germline V gene lookup returns CDR1 WSHSY and CDR2 SAAADI. CDR3 DNA sequence: TGCGCCAGCAAGTCTAGCGGACGCTACGAGCAGTACTTC. Translating gives CASKSSGRYEQYF.

The chain carries TRBV7-3 and TRBJ2-4; 8 bases fit TRBD1. The V gene end was trimmed by 5 bases and the J gene end by 7 bases; junction bases not matched to a gene: 4. Germline-derived CDR1 and CDR2 are SGHTA and FQGTGA. The CDR3 is 13 residues long. CDR3: CASSANRGNIQYF. The CDR3 DNA reads TGTGCCAGCAGCGCGAACAGGGGGAACATTCAGTACTTC.

The chain combines TRBV11-2 with TRBJ1-1; 7 positions match TRBD1. Germline-derived CDR1 and CDR2 are SGHAT and FQNNGV. The V segment lost 1 base and the J segment 1 base; nucleotides outside the gene matches: 3. The CDR3 extends over 15 amino acids. This chain's CDR3 is CASSLVAGGNTEAFF. Here the CDR3 DNA reads TGTGCCAGCAGCTTAGTGGCAGGGGGGAACACTGAAGCTTTCTTT.

In its sample, this clone was seen a few times. This chain uses TRBV5-1 with TRBJ2-7; 7 positions match TRBD2. Looked up from germline, CDR1 is SGHRS and CDR2 is YFSETQ. V lost 2 bases and J lost 2; bases outside the gene matches: 7. This CDR3 contains 15 residues. CDR3 loop: CASSLVAGSAYEQYF. The CDR3 region has the DNA TGCGCCAGCAGCTTAGTAGCGGGTTCGGCCTACGAGCAGTACTTC.

J is TRBJ2-2 and V is TRBV5-1; tentatively, D is TRBD1 (6 bases). The CDR3 has 16 amino acids. V shed 0 bases and J shed 7 bases, with 16 bases lying between them. Germline V gene lookup returns CDR1 SGHRS and CDR2 YFSETQ. CDR3 in amino acids: CASSLGWGRVYGELFF. The CDR3 DNA sequence: TGCGCCAGCAGCTTGGGATGGGGGCGTGTGTACGGGGAGCTGTTTTTT.